This T cell receptor (beta chain) came from a study of metastatic and nonmetastatic thyroid tumors (TCRdb year 2020). In terms of the full investigation: Repertoires from peripheral blood and from tumor or nodule tissue samples of malignant and benign thyroid patients were compared.

The paper's findings and limits, for the study overall: In both blood and tumor samples, malignant tumors were reported to have significantly higher TCR beta diversity than benign nodules.

Relative to germline, V is 1 base shorter and J is 6 bases shorter, with 15 bases between their ends. The CDR3 numbers 15 residues from cysteine through phenylalanine. Only the CDR3 region is kept as DNA, spanning 45 bases read in frame from base 1. The germline V gene (reference sequence) supplies CDR1 MNHEY and CDR2 SMNVEV. No patient had received any treatment before thyroid surgery. Using T-cell receptor beta sequencing, the study looked back at clinical samples from patients collected from about 2011 to 2019. This clone has at least ten counts. Its target antigen remains unknown. The sample holds no much larger clone one base away, and base qualities are not on file. The library was generated by PCR. This sample was sequenced with an Illumina HiSeq 4000. High-throughput sequencing was used to profile the TCR beta-chain CDR3 region of each patient. Per the authors' processing: A classifier to discriminate distant-metastatic papillary thyroid cancer patients was built from CDR3 differences across clinicopathological groups. The Shannon index was used to assess repertoire diversity, and the Morisita-Horn index was used to assess tumor-blood repertoire similarity. TCRdb trimmed the raw reads at Q25, called clones with MiXCR and kept productive beta chains. TCRdb's processing, not the authors', yielded these V and J calls. A total of roughly 36,000 clones appear in this sample, about 10% of them only once. The ten largest clones represent more than 15% of the sample.

This sequence uses TRBV27 and TRBJ1-1; the D gene is perhaps TRBD1, from 5 matching bases. Sequenced sample: blood. The receptor's source is a female donor with papillary thyroid cancer or a benign thyroid nodule (not recorded which). Some clones in this sample may be carry-over from other donors' samples. The nucleotide sequence is given as TGTGCCAGCAGTTTATTAACAGGCGGGGGGGCTGAAGCTTTCTTT. It translates as CASSLLTGGGAEAFF.